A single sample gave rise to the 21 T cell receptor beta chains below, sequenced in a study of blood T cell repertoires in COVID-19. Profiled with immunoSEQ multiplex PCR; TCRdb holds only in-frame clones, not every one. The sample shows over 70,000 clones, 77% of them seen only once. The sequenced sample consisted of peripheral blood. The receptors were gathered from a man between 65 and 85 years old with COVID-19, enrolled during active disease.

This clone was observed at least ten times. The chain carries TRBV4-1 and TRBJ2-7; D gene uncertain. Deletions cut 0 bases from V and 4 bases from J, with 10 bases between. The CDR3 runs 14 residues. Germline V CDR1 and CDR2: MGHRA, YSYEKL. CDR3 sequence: CASSQDLRLYEQYF. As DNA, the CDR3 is TGCGCCAGCAGCCAAGATCTCAGGCTTTACGAGCAGTACTTC.

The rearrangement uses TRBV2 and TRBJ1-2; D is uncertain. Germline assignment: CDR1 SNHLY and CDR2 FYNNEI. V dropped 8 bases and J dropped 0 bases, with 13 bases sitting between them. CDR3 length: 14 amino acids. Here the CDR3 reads CASYGQLSNYGYTF. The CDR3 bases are TGTGCCAGCTACGGTCAACTATCTAACTATGGCTACACCTTC.

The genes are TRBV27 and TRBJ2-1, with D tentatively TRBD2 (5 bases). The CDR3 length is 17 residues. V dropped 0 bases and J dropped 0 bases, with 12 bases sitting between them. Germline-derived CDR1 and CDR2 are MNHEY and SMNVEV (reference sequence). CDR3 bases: TGTGCCAGCAGTTTATCTCCCTTTGGGAGCTCCTACAATGAGCAGTTCTTC. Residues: CASSLSPFGSSYNEQFF.

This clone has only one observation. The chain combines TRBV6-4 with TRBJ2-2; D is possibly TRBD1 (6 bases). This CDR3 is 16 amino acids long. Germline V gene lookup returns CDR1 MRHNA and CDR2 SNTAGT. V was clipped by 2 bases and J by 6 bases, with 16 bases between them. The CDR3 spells CASSDGGLAGSGELFF. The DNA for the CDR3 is TGTGCCAGCAGTGACGGGGGCCTGGCGGGCTCCGGGGAGCTGTTTTTT.

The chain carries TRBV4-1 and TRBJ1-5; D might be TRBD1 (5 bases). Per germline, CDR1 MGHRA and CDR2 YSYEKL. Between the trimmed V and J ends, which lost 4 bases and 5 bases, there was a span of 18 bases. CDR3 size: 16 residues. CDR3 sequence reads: CASSPMLKGADQPQHF. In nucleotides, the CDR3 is TGCGCCAGCAGCCCTATGCTCAAAGGGGCAGATCAGCCCCAGCATTTT.

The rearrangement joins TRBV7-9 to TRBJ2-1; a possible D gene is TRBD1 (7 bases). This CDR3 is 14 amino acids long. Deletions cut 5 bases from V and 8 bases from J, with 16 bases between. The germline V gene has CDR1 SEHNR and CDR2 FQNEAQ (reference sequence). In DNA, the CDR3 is TGTGCCAGCAGCCCGGACTATACAGGGGATGAGCAGTTCTTC. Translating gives CASSPDYTGDEQFF.

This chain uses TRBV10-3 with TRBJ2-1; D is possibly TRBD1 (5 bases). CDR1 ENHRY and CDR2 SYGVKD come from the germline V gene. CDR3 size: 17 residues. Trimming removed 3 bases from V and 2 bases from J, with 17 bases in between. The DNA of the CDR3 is TGTGCCATCAGTGACCCAAGTCAGGGAACTACCTACAATGAGCAGTTCTTC. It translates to CAISDPSQGTTYNEQFF.

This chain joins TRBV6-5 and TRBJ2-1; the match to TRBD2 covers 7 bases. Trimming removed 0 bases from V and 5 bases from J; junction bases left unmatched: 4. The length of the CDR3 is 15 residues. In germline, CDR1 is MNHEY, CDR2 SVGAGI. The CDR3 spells CASSYSGLADNEQFF. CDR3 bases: TGTGCCAGCAGTTACTCAGGCCTAGCGGACAATGAGCAGTTCTTC.

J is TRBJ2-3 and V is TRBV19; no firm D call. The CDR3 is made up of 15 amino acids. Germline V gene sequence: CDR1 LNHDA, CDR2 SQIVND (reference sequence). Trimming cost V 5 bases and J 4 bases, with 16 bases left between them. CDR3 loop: CASSQVQPKPDTQYF. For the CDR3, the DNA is TGTGCCAGTAGTCAGGTCCAGCCCAAACCAGATACGCAGTATTTT.

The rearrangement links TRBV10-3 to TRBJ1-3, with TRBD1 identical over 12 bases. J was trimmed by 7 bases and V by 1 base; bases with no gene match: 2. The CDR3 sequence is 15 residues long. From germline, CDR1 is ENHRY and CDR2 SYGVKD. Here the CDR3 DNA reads TGTGCCATCAGTGAGTTGGGACAGGGGGCTAACACCATATATTTT. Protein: CAISELGQGANTIYF.

The chain's CDR3 is CASSYTEMNTEAFF. CDR3 in DNA: TGTGCCAGCAGTTACACAGAGATGAACACTGAAGCTTTCTTT. The chain links TRBV6-6 to TRBJ1-1; D is ambiguous. The ends were cut back, 2 bases at V and 0 bases at J, with 7 bases in the middle. Germline CDR1 and CDR2: MNHNY and SVGAGI (reference sequence). CDR3 length: 14 amino acids.

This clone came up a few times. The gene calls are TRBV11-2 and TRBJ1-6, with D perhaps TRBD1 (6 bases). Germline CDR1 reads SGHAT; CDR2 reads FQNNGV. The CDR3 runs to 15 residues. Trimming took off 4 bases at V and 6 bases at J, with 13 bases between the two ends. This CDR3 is CASSSQGRGNSPLHF. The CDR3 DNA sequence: TGTGCCAGCAGCTCACAGGGCCGTGGTAATTCACCCCTCCACTTT.

The CDR3 bases are TGTGCCAGCAGCTTGGTTACTAGCGGAACAGATACGCAGTATTTT. It yields the protein CASSLVTSGTDTQYF. The genes are TRBV5-4 and TRBJ2-3, with 8 bases that match TRBD2. Germline CDR1 SGHNT, CDR2 YYREEE (reference sequence). V lost 0 bases to trimming and J lost 3 bases; unmatched junction nucleotides: 3. The CDR3 is 15 residues long.

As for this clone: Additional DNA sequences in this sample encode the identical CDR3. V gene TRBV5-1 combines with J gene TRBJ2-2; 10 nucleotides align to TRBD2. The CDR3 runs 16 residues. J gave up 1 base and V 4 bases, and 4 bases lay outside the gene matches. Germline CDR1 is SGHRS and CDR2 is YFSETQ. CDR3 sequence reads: CASSPRTSGNTGELFF. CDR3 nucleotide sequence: TGCGCCAGCAGCCCACGGACTAGCGGGAACACCGGGGAGCTGTTTTTT. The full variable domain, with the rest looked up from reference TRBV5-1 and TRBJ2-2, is KAGVTQTPRYLIKTRGQQVTLSCSPISGHRSVSWYQQTPGQGLQFLFEYFSETQRNKGNFPGRFSGRQFSNSRSEMNVSTLELGDSALYLCASSPRTSGNTGELFFGEGSRLTVL.

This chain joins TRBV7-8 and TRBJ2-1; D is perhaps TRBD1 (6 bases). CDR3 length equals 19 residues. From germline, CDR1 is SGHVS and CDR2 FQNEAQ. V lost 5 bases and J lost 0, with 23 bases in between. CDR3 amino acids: CASSHPWQGKRSSYNEQFF. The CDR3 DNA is TGTGCCAGCAGCCACCCATGGCAGGGGAAGCGGAGCTCCTACAATGAGCAGTTCTTC.

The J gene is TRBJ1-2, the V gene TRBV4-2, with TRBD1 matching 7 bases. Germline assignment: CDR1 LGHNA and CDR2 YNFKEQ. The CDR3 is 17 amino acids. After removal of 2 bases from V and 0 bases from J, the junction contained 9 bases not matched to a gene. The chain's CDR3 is CASSQFLTGNANYGYTF. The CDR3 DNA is TGTGCCAGCAGCCAATTTCTGACAGGGAACGCTAACTATGGCTACACCTTC.

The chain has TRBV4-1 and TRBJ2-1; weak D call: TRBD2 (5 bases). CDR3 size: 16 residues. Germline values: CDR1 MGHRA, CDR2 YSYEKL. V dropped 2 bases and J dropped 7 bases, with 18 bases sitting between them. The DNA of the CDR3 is TGCGCCAGCAGCCAAACTAGACCTACCTCGTGGAATGAGCAGTTCTTC. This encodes CASSQTRPTSWNEQFF.

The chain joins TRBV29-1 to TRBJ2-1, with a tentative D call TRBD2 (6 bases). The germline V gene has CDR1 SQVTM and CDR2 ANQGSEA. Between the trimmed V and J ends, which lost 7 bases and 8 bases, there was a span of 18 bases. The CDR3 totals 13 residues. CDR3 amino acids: CSATSSGYYEQFF. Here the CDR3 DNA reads TGCAGCGCGACTAGTTCAGGTTATTATGAGCAGTTCTTC.

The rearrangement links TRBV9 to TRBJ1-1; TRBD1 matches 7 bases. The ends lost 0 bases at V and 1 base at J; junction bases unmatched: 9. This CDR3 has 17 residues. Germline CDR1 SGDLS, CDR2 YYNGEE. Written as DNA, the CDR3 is TGTGCCAGCAGCGTAGGCCGGAGGACAGGTTCGAACACTGAAGCTTTCTTT. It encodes CASSVGRRTGSNTEAFF.

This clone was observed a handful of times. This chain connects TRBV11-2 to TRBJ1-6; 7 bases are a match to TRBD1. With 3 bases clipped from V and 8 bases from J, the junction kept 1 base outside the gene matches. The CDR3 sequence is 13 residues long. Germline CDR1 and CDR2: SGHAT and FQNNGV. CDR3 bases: TGTGCCAGCAGCTTTCAGGGGGATTCACCCCTCCACTTT. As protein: CASSFQGDSPLHF.

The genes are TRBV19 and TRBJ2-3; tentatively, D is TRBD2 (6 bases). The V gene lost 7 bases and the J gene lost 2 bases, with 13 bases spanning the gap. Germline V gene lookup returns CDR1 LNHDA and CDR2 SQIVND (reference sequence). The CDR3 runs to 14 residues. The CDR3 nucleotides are TGTGCCAGTATGAGGGAGGCGGCCACAGATACGCAGTATTTT. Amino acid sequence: CASMREAATDTQYF.